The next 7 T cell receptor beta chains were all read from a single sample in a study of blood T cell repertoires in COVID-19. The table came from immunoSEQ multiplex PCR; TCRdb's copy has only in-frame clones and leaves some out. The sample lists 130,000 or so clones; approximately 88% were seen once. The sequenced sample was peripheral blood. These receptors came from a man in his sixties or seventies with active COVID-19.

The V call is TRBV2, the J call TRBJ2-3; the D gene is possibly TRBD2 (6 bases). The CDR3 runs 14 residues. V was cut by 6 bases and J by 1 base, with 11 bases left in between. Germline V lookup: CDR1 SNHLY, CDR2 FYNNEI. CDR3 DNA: TGTGCCAGCAGGACGGGACTGCGCACAGATACGCAGTATTTT. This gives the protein CASRTGLRTDTQYF.

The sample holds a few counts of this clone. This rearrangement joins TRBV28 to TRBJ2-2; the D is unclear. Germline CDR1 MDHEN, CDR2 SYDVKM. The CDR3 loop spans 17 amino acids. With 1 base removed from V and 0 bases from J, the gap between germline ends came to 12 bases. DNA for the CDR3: TGTGCCAGCAGTTTATTCGGGTTGGTGCCGAACACCGGGGAGCTGTTTTTT. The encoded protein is CASSLFGLVPNTGELFF. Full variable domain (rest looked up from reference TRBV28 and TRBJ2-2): DVKVTQSSRYLVKRTGEKVFLECVQDMDHENMFWYRQDPGLGLRLIYFSYDVKMKEKGDIPEGYSVSREKKERFSLILESASTNQTSMYLCASSLFGLVPNTGELFFGEGSRLTVL.

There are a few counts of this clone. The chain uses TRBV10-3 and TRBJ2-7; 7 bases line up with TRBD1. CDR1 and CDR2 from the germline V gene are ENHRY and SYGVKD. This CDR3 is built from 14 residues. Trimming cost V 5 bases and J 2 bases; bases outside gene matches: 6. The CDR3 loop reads CAISRQGWAYEQYF. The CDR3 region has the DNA TGTGCCATCAGTAGACAGGGTTGGGCCTACGAGCAGTACTTC.

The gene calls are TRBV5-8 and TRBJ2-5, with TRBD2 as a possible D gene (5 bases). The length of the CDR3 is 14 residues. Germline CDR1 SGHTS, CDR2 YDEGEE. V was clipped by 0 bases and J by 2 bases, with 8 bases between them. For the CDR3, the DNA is TGTGCCAGCAGCTTGGTGGGAGCTCAAGAGACCCAGTACTTC. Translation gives CASSLVGAQETQYF. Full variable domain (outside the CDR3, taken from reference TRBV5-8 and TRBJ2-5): EAGVTQSPTHLIKTRGQQATLRCSPISGHTSVYWYQQALGLGLQFLLWYDEGEERNRGNFPPRFSGRQFPNYSSELNVNALELEDSALYLCASSLVGAQETQYFGPGTRLLVL.

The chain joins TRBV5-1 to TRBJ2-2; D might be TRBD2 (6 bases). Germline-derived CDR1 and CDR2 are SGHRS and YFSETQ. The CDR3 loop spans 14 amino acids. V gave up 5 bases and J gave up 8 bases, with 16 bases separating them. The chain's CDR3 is CASSLEGSGGELFF. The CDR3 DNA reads TGCGCCAGCAGTCTGGAGGGTTCTGGGGGGGAGCTGTTTTTT.

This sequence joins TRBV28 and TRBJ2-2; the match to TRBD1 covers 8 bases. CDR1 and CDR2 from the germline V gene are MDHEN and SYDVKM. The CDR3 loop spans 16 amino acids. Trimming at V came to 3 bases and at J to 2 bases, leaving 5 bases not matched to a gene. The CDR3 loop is CASSFFRGLNTGELFF. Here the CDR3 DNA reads TGTGCCAGCAGTTTTTTCAGGGGGCTTAACACCGGGGAGCTGTTTTTT. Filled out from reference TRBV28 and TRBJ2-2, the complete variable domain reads DVKVTQSSRYLVKRTGEKVFLECVQDMDHENMFWYRQDPGLGLRLIYFSYDVKMKEKGDIPEGYSVSREKKERFSLILESASTNQTSMYLCASSFFRGLNTGELFFGEGSRLTVL.

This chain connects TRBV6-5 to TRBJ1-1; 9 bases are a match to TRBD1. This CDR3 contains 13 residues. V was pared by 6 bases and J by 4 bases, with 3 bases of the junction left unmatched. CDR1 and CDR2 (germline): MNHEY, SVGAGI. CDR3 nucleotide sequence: TGTGCCAGCAGAGGACAGGGGCCCACTGAAGCTTTCTTT. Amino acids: CASRGQGPTEAFF.